What follows is one T cell receptor (beta chain) and its context. The data stem from a study of blood T cell repertoires in COVID-19. Looking at the study overall: PBMCs, B-cell-depleted T cells, or T cells provided the cDNA or gDNA that made up the material.

Profiled with immunoSEQ multiplex PCR; TCRdb holds only in-frame clones, not every one. This sample yields around 480,000 clones, of which 88% are seen a single time; around 12% belongs to the top ten. Germline V lookup: CDR1 SGHAT, CDR2 FQNNGV. Trimming removed 1 base from V and 2 bases from J, with 8 bases in between. This CDR3 contains 14 residues. This TCR came from a woman in her forties or fifties with COVID-19, enrolled during active disease. The sample was peripheral blood. This chain joins TRBV11-2 and TRBJ1-1; D is unresolved. The CDR3 DNA reads as TGTGCCAGCAGCTTAGTATCGGGAAACACTGAAGCTTTCTTT. It translates to CASSLVSGNTEAFF.